These T cell receptor beta chains were read from a single sample in a study of cytotoxic CD8 clonotypes in ibrutinib-treated CLL. Generated by immunoSEQ multiplex PCR, the TCRdb table keeps only in-frame clones and is missing some. This sample yields about 39,000 clones, of which approximately 67% are seen a single time; 6.5% to 8% belongs to the top ten. This specimen was PBMCs, taken at disease progression, from a patient treated with ibrutinib. Source of these receptors: a human donor with chronic lymphocytic leukemia. Each CDR3 is given with its conserved first and last residue. The order of the fields is clone size, J gene, V gene, D gene, CDR3 DNA, CDR3 protein. D genes are given only for firm matches. Expanded clones get a size class; other rows say once, few or many, or leave the size out.

abundance: many; j_gene: TRBJ2-3; v_gene: TRBV19; d_gene: .; CDR3nt: TGTGCCAGTAGTGGTGGGTATAAGGGCACAGATACGCAGTATTTT; CDR3aa: CASSGGYKGTDTQYF
abundance: .; j_gene: TRBJ2-4; v_gene: TRBV6-1; d_gene: .; CDR3nt: TGTGCCAGCACCCGAGGGTCGGGTGGAAACATTCAGTACTTC; CDR3aa: CASTRGSGGNIQYF
abundance: .; j_gene: TRBJ2-7; v_gene: TRBV7-2; d_gene: TRBD2; CDR3nt: TGTGCCAGCAGCGGTAGCGGGGTCTCCTACGAGCAGTACTTC; CDR3aa: CASSGSGVSYEQYF
abundance: .; j_gene: TRBJ2-7; v_gene: TRBV10-3; d_gene: TRBD1; CDR3nt: TGTGCCATCAGTGAGTTATACACAGGGGGCAGCTACGAGCAGTACTTC; CDR3aa: CAISELYTGGSYEQYF
abundance: .; j_gene: TRBJ1-5; v_gene: TRBV28; d_gene: .; CDR3nt: TGTGCCAGCAGTTGGGCAGCAGGGGGCAATCAGCCCCAGCATTTT; CDR3aa: CASSWAAGGNQPQHF
abundance: .; j_gene: TRBJ1-2; v_gene: TRBV6-5; d_gene: TRBD1; CDR3nt: TGTGCCAGCAGTAACTTTCCGACAGGGAATGGCTACACCTTC; CDR3aa: CASSNFPTGNGYTF
abundance: .; j_gene: TRBJ2-6; v_gene: TRBV5-6; d_gene: TRBD1; CDR3nt: TGTGCCAGCAGCCGATACAGGGGGCCCACTGGGGCCAACGTCCTGACTTTC; CDR3aa: CASSRYRGPTGANVLTF
abundance: .; j_gene: TRBJ1-1; v_gene: TRBV5-4; d_gene: TRBD1; CDR3nt: TGTGCCAGCAGCTTAAGGACAGGGACGGACACTGAAGCTTTCTTT; CDR3aa: CASSLRTGTDTEAFF
abundance: .; j_gene: TRBJ2-7; v_gene: TRBV30; d_gene: TRBD2; CDR3nt: TGTGCCTGGAGGACTAGCGGGAGGAGAAGCGAGCAGTACTTC; CDR3aa: CAWRTSGRRSEQYF
abundance: once; j_gene: TRBJ2-5; v_gene: TRBV5-4; d_gene: TRBD2; CDR3nt: TGTGCCAGCAGCGCACGGACTAGCGGGAGCGAGACCCAGTACTTC; CDR3aa: CASSARTSGSETQYF
abundance: .; j_gene: TRBJ1-1; v_gene: TRBV10-3; d_gene: .; CDR3nt: TGTGCCATCAGAGCCATCGACATGAACACTGAAGCTTTCTTT; CDR3aa: CAIRAIDMNTEAFF
abundance: .; j_gene: TRBJ1-5; v_gene: TRBV30; d_gene: .; CDR3nt: TGTGCCTGGAGTGTAAACCGTAAGGATCCCCAGCATTTT; CDR3aa: CAWSVNRKDPQHF
abundance: .; j_gene: TRBJ2-3; v_gene: TRBV29-1; d_gene: .; CDR3nt: TGCAGCGTTGCCCCCGCGGGTCCACACAGAGATACGCAGTATTTT; CDR3aa: CSVAPAGPHRDTQYF
abundance: .; j_gene: TRBJ2-7; v_gene: TRBV20-1; d_gene: .; CDR3nt: TGCAGTGCTCCTAGGTCCTACGAGCAGTACTTC; CDR3aa: CSAPRSYEQYF
abundance: few; j_gene: TRBJ2-7; v_gene: TRBV19; d_gene: TRBD2; CDR3nt: TGTGCCAGTAGGGACGGAGCGGGAGGGCTCTACGAGCAGTACTTC; CDR3aa: CASRDGAGGLYEQYF
abundance: few; j_gene: TRBJ1-5; v_gene: TRBV6-5; d_gene: .; CDR3nt: TGTGCCAGCAGACCCGACAGGAATCAGCCCCAGCATTTT; CDR3aa: CASRPDRNQPQHF
abundance: .; j_gene: TRBJ2-5; v_gene: TRBV5-1; d_gene: .; CDR3nt: TGCGCCAGCAGCTCGGATTCACTAGGTGAGACCCAGTACTTC; CDR3aa: CASSSDSLGETQYF
abundance: .; j_gene: TRBJ2-1; v_gene: TRBV19; d_gene: .; CDR3nt: TGTGCCAGTAGTATAGCCAGGGAGCAGTTCTTC; CDR3aa: CASSIAREQFF
abundance: .; j_gene: TRBJ2-3; v_gene: TRBV27; d_gene: .; CDR3nt: TGTGCCAGCAGTTTAAGGCGGGGCGACACAGATACGCAGTATTTT; CDR3aa: CASSLRRGDTDTQYF
abundance: .; j_gene: TRBJ2-2; v_gene: TRBV4-2; d_gene: .; CDR3nt: TGTGCCAGCAGCCAAGACGGACAGAAATATGAAACCGGGGAGCTGTTTTTT; CDR3aa: CASSQDGQKYETGELFF
abundance: once; j_gene: TRBJ2-1; v_gene: TRBV7-8; d_gene: TRBD1; CDR3nt: TGTGCCAGCAGCTTTGAAGGGACAGCCTACAATGAGCAGTTCTTC; CDR3aa: CASSFEGTAYNEQFF
abundance: .; j_gene: TRBJ1-3; v_gene: TRBV28; d_gene: .; CDR3nt: TGTGCCAGCAGTTTAACCGGGGCCTGGAGCGCTGGAAACACCATATATTTT; CDR3aa: CASSLTGAWSAGNTIYF